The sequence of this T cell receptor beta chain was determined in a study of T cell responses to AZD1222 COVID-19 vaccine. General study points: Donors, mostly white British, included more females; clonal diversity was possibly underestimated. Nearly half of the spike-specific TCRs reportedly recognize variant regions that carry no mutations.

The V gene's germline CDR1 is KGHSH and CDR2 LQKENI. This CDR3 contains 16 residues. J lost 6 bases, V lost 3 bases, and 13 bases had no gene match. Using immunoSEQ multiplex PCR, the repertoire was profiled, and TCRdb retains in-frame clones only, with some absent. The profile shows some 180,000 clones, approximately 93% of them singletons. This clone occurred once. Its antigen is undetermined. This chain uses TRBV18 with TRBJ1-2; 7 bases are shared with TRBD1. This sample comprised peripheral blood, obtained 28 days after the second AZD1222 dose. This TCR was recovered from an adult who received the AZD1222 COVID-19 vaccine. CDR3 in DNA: TGTGCCAGCTCACCTTCTGTCAGACAGGGACCCCATGGCTACACCTTC. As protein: CASSPSVRQGPHGYTF. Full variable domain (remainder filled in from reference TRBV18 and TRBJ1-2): NAGVMQNPRHLVRRRGQEARLRCSPMKGHSHVYWYRQLPEEGLKFMVYLQKENIIDESGMPKERFSAEFPKEGPSILRIQQVVRGDSAAYFCASSPSVRQGPHGYTFGSGTRLTVV.